This T cell receptor (beta chain) was retrieved from a study of blood T cell repertoires in COVID-19. On the study more broadly: The samples span acute and convalescent COVID-19 from the United States, Italy and Spain. T cells, B-cell-depleted T cells, or PBMCs provided the cDNA or gDNA that served as material.

Methods used by the authors: Estimation of nucleated cell counts relied on the amplification of reference gene primers. TCRdb's copy holds only in-frame clones and misses some; the assay was immunoSEQ multiplex PCR. Clone size and the V and J calls come from that table; the DNA yielded D and trimming. The data hold around 72,000 clones, with 88% observed a single time. Trimming stripped 5 bases from V and 6 bases from J, with 26 bases between. CDR1 is SEHNR and CDR2 is FQNEAQ in the germline V gene (reference sequence). The CDR3 covers 18 residues. Sequencing was performed on peripheral blood. This sequence originates from a man in his fifties with acute or convalescent COVID-19. This chain links TRBV7-9 with TRBJ2-1; D might be TRBD2 (5 bases). CDR3 nucleotides: TGTGCCAGCAGCAAACTAGGGTCCGCTCGCTCACCCCGCAATGAGCAGTTCTTC. It translates to CASSKLGSARSPRNEQFF.